Given below is one T cell receptor beta chain in context. The antigen is not known. This sample is drawn from a study of cytomegalovirus exposure and HLA in healthy donors. Amplification used 60 Vbeta primers and 13 Jbeta primers. Only in-frame clones appear in the TCRdb table, and some are missing; sequencing was by immunoSEQ multiplex PCR. The profile shows 150,000 to 200,000 clones, 78% of them singletons. Broader study findings: Sequencing depth roughly uniform across donors was assumed in presence/absence analyses.

This sequence was found in a male donor in good health and CMV-seronegative. Sequenced sample: PBMCs.

Here the CDR3 reads CASSERTVRSSYNSPLHF. CDR3 bases: TGTGCCAGCAGTGAGAGGACAGTCCGAAGCTCCTATAATTCACCCCTCCACTTT. The rearrangement joins TRBV27 to TRBJ1-6; TRBD1 is a possible D gene (6 bases). Trimming removed 5 bases from V and 0 bases from J, with 17 bases in between. CDR3 size: 18 residues. The germline V gene encodes CDR1 MNHEY and CDR2 SMNVEV (reference sequence).